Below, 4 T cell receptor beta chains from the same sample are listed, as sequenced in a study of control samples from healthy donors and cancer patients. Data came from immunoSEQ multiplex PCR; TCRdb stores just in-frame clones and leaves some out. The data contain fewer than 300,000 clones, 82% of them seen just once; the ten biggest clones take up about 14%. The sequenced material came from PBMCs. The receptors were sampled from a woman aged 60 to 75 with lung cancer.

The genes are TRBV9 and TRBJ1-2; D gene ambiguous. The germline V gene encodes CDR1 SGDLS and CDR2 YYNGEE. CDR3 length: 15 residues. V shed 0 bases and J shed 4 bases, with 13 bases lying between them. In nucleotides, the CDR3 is TGTGCCAGCAGCGTAGGGGGAAATTACGGCTATGGCTACACCTTC. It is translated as CASSVGGNYGYGYTF. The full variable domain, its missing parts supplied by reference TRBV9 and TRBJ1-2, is DSGVTQTPKHLITATGQRVTLRCSPRSGDLSVYWYQQSLDQGLQFLIQYYNGEERAKGNILERFSAQQFPDLHSELNLSSLELGDSALYFCASSVGGNYGYGYTFGSGTRLTVV.

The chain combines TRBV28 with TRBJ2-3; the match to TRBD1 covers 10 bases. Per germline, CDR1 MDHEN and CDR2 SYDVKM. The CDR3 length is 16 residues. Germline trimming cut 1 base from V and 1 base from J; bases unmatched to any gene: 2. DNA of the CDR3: TGTGCCAGCAGTTTATTAGGGACAGGGGGCACAGATACGCAGTATTTT. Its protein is CASSLLGTGGTDTQYF.

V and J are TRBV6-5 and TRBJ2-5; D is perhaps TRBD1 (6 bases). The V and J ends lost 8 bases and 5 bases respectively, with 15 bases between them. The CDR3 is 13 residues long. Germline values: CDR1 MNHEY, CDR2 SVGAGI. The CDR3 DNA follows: TGTGCCAGCGGGTTCACAGGGCGGGAGACCCAGTACTTC. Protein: CASGFTGRETQYF.

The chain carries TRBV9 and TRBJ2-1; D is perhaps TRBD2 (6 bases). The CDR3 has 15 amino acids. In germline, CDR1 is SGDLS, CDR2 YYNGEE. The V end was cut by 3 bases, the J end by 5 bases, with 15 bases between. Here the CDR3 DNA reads TGTGCCAGCAGCGCAGGAAGGACTATAGACAATGAGCAGTTCTTC. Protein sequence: CASSAGRTIDNEQFF.